The 9 T cell receptor beta chains presented below share a single source sample, sequenced in a study of chemoradiotherapy in HPV16-positive cancers. The protocol was immunoSEQ multiplex PCR, while the TCRdb copy is restricted to in-frame clones and leaves out a portion. The profile shows about 22,000 clones, roughly 92% of them singletons. The input for sequencing was blood, taken from a patient who underwent chemoradiotherapy. Every receptor here comes from a human donor with HPV-associated anogenital cancer.

V usage is TRBV19 and J usage is TRBJ1-2; D unclear. V was trimmed by 7 bases and J by 6 bases, leaving 12 bases between them. The V gene's germline CDR1 is LNHDA and CDR2 SQIVND (reference sequence). The CDR3 loop spans 12 amino acids. The CDR3 DNA follows: TGTGCCAGTATCGGCAGGATCCATGGCTACACCTTC. It codes for CASIGRIHGYTF. Looking up the rest from reference TRBV19 and TRBJ1-2 gives the full variable domain: DGGITQSPKYLFRKEGQNVTLSCEQNLNHDAMYWYRQDPGQGLRLIYYSQIVNDFQKGDIAEGYSVSREKKESFPLTVTSAQKNPTAFYLCASIGRIHGYTFGSGTRLTVV.

DNA for the CDR3: TGTGCCAGCAGCCAAAACTACAATGAGCAGTTCTTC. Protein: CASSQNYNEQFF. The genes are TRBV9 and TRBJ2-1, with unresolved D. The CDR3 runs to 12 residues. Germline assignment: CDR1 SGDLS and CDR2 YYNGEE. The V gene lost 4 bases and the J gene lost 3 bases, with 5 bases spanning the gap.

This clone has a single count. The chain uses TRBV25-1 and TRBJ2-7; possible D gene TRBD2, 5 bases. The CDR3 covers 17 residues. Trimming took off 4 bases at V and 0 bases at J, with 19 bases between the two ends. Per germline, CDR1 MGHDK and CDR2 SYGVNS. The CDR3, as DNA: TGTGCCAGCAGTGGAGGACGGGATAGGGATGGCTCCTACGAGCAGTACTTC. Its translation: CASSGGRDRDGSYEQYF.

The gene calls are TRBV19 and TRBJ1-5, with D perhaps TRBD1 (6 bases). Germline V gives CDR1 LNHDA, CDR2 SQIVND (reference sequence). Trimming took 8 bases from V and 3 from J, leaving 17 bases between them. CDR3 length: 15 amino acids. CDR3 sequence: CASAWGAPLNQPQHF. The DNA of the CDR3 is TGTGCCAGTGCTTGGGGGGCACCTCTCAATCAGCCCCAGCATTTT.

This chain connects TRBV5-1 to TRBJ1-4, with TRBD1 as a possible D gene (5 bases). Trimming cost V 3 bases and J 8 bases, with 14 bases left between them. The CDR3 runs 14 residues. CDR1 is SGHRS, CDR2 YFSETQ, per germline. In nucleotides, the CDR3 is TGCGCCAGCAGCTACGGGCAGGGCAACGAAAAACTGTTTTTT. This sequence encodes CASSYGQGNEKLFF.

The chain has TRBV18 and TRBJ2-2; no firm D call. Germline V CDR1 and CDR2: KGHSH, LQKENI. This CDR3 has 14 residues. The V end lost 3 bases, the J end lost 7 bases, and 12 bases lay between the germline ends. CDR3 loop: CASSPDGMSGELFF. The CDR3 region has the DNA TGTGCCAGCTCACCGGACGGTATGAGCGGGGAGCTGTTTTTT.

CDR3 residues: CASSPTSGSYNEQFF. CDR3 bases: TGCGCCAGCAGCCCGACTAGCGGGTCTTACAATGAGCAGTTCTTC. The V and J genes are TRBV4-1 and TRBJ2-1, with 10 bases fitting TRBD2. CDR1 is MGHRA, CDR2 YSYEKL, per germline. CDR3 size: 15 residues. J lost 4 bases, V lost 4 bases, and 4 bases had no gene match.

This clone is a singleton in its sample. The chain uses TRBV15 and TRBJ2-4; D ambiguous. The CDR3 length is 14 residues. The ends were cut back, 3 bases at V and 2 bases at J, with 8 bases in the middle. Germline V CDR1 and CDR2: LNHNV, YYDKDF (reference sequence). CDR3 amino acids: CATSSGWTKNIQYF. DNA of the CDR3: TGTGCCACCAGCAGTGGATGGACCAAAAACATTCAGTACTTC.

The chain recombines TRBV4-1 with TRBJ1-6; no clear D. V was trimmed by 4 bases and J by 0 bases, leaving 7 bases between them. Germline assignment: CDR1 MGHRA and CDR2 YSYEKL. The CDR3 runs to 15 residues. CDR3 in amino acids: CASSRESSYNSPLHF. CDR3 in DNA: TGCGCCAGCAGCCGGGAGAGCTCCTATAATTCACCCCTCCACTTT.